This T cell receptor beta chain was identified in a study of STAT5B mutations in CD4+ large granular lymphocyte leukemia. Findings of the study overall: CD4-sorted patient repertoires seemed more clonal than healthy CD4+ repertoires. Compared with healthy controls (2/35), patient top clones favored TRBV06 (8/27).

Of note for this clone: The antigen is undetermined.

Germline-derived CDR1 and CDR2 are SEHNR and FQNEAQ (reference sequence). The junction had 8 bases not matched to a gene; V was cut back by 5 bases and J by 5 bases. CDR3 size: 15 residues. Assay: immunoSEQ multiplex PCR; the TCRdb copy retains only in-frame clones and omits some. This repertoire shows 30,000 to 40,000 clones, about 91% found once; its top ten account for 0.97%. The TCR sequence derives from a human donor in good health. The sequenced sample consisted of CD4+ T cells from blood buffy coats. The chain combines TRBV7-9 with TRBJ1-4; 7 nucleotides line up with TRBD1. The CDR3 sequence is CASSLLGTVNEKLFF. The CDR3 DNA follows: TGTGCCAGCAGCCTCCTCGGGACAGTCAATGAAAAACTGTTTTTT.